This TCR beta chain comes out of a study of T-cell memory formation after mild COVID-19. General study results and limits: Contracting CD4+ clones sat mainly in CM and EM; CD8+ in EMRA.

CDR3 length equals 15 residues. Looked up from germline, CDR1 is SGHRS and CDR2 is YFSETQ. The V gene end was trimmed by 3 bases and the J gene end by 8 bases; junction bases not matched to a gene: 7. As for this clonotype: The antigen is not known.

Amplification by 5'RACE using constant-segment primers produced TCR alpha and TCR beta cDNA libraries that carried sample barcodes and UMIs. TCRdb reprocessed the 5' RACE reads via MiXCR and lists one record per CDR3 protein. Among roughly 500,000 distinct CDR3 sequences listed, roughly 21% were seen once. The chain combines TRBV5-1 with TRBJ1-6, with 8 bases aligning to TRBD1. Specimen: PBMCs or a T cell subset sorted from them (not recorded which). This clonotype originated in an adult woman who had mild COVID-19 (a few samples of this study predate the infection). Cell type and time point are not known. CDR3: CASSSQGELDSPLHF. The CDR3 nucleotides read TGCGCCAGCAGCTCACAGGGGGAGTTAGATTCACCCCTCCACTTT. Together with reference TRBV5-1 and TRBJ1-6, the CDR3 gives the full variable domain: KAGVTQTPRYLIKTRGQQVTLSCSPISGHRSVSWYQQTPGQGLQFLFEYFSETQRNKGNFPGRFSGRQFSNSRSEMNVSTLELGDSALYLCASSSQGELDSPLHFGNGTRLTVT.